Each of the 15 T cell receptor beta chains below was sequenced from the same sample in a study of beta chain features in type 1 diabetes. Findings and caveats of the study: Shorter TCRB CDR3s, moderately but significantly so, were found in Type 1 diabetes patients in all four CD4+ subsets.

Which antigens these TCRs recognize remains unknown. Expressed TCRB transcripts were sequenced, since all the RNA that had been isolated was reverse transcribed. Produced via immunoSEQ multiplex PCR; TCRdb's table is partial and in-frame only. Found here are more than 300,000 clones, approximately 9.7% of them singletons; the top ten hold more than 0.8%. The sample consisted of central memory CD4+ T cells from blood. Receptor source: a man younger than 40 with type 1 diabetes.

This clone appeared a few times. Other DNA sequences in this specimen translate into the identical CDR3. The rearrangement joins TRBV19 to TRBJ1-5; 7 bases are shared with TRBD1. CDR3 length equals 13 residues. CDR1 and CDR2 from the germline V gene are LNHDA and SQIVND (reference sequence). V lost 5 bases to trimming and J lost 4 bases; unmatched junction nucleotides: 2. The CDR3 protein is CASSRQGNQPQHF. In nucleotides, the CDR3 is TGTGCCAGTAGTCGACAGGGAAATCAGCCCCAGCATTTT. The full variable domain, its missing parts supplied by reference TRBV19 and TRBJ1-5, is DGGITQSPKYLFRKEGQNVTLSCEQNLNHDAMYWYRQDPGQGLRLIYYSQIVNDFQKGDIAEGYSVSREKKESFPLTVTSAQKNPTAFYLCASSRQGNQPQHFGDGTRLSIL.

The rearrangement joins TRBV2 to TRBJ1-5; 7 bases fit TRBD1. V shed 2 bases, J shed 5 bases, and the junction held 9 bases outside the gene matches. This CDR3 has 16 residues. The germline V gene has CDR1 SNHLY and CDR2 FYNNEI. DNA for the CDR3: TGTGCCAGCAGTGAATTAGGGGGCGTGAGCCATCAGCCCCAGCATTTT. Its translation is CASSELGGVSHQPQHF.

This clone was recorded a few times. This chain joins TRBV7-2 and TRBJ1-2; 9 bases align to TRBD1. The CDR3 covers 15 residues. The V gene's germline CDR1 is SGHTA and CDR2 FQGNSA. V lost 5 bases and J lost 4; bases outside the gene matches: 8. Here the CDR3 DNA reads TGTGCCAGCAGCCGGGACAGGGTCGAATTCTATGGCTACACCTTC. This sequence encodes CASSRDRVEFYGYTF.

This clone was observed a few times. V gene TRBV7-9 combines with J gene TRBJ1-3; D call uncertain. Trimming shortened V by 4 bases and J by 3 bases, and 13 bases separated the two germline ends. This CDR3 contains 15 residues. Germline CDR1 reads SEHNR; CDR2 reads FQNEAQ (reference sequence). This CDR3 reads CASSYVGDGGNTIYF. The CDR3 DNA follows: TGTGCCAGCAGCTACGTCGGGGATGGTGGAAACACCATATATTTT.

This clone was detected a few times. The rearrangement uses TRBV10-3 and TRBJ2-3; unclear D gene. CDR3 size: 14 residues. V dropped 2 bases and J dropped 2 bases, with 8 bases sitting between them. Germline CDR1 is ENHRY and CDR2 is SYGVKD. DNA for the CDR3: TGTGCCATCAGTGAGGACCAGGCCACAGATACGCAGTATTTT. Amino acid sequence: CAISEDQATDTQYF.

This clone was seen only a few times. V and J are TRBV5-1 and TRBJ1-1; TRBD1 matches at 7 bases. The germline CDR1 and CDR2 sequences are SGHRS and YFSETQ. The length of the CDR3 is 14 residues. The junction had 7 bases not matched to a gene; V was cut back by 1 base and J by 7 bases. CDR3 DNA sequence: TGCGCCAGCAGCTTGTTAGGGACAGCGAGTGAAGCTTTCTTT. This sequence encodes CASSLLGTASEAFF.

This clone was observed a few times. CDR3 bases: TGTGCCAGCAGTCTAAACACAGATACGCAGTATTTT. Its protein is CASSLNTDTQYF. The chain couples TRBV2 to TRBJ2-3; unclear D gene. Germline V gives CDR1 SNHLY, CDR2 FYNNEI. Trimming pared 5 bases from V and 2 bases from J, leaving 5 bases between. The CDR3 covers 12 residues.

This clone was seen only a few times. The chain carries TRBV23-1 and TRBJ2-1; 10 nucleotides line up with TRBD1. TRBV23-1 is identified as an open reading frame with a role that is uncertain. CDR3 length equals 15 residues. The junction had 10 bases not matched to a gene; V was cut back by 6 bases and J by 8 bases. CDR3 sequence reads: CASSTTGTGADEQFF. The CDR3 nucleotides read TGCGCCAGCAGCACGACCGGGACAGGGGCCGATGAGCAGTTCTTC.

The sample holds a few counts of this clone. This chain joins TRBV7-2 and TRBJ2-5; 11 nucleotides line up with TRBD2. Germline V gives CDR1 SGHTA, CDR2 FQGNSA. After removal of 4 bases from V and 5 bases from J, the junction contained 6 bases not matched to a gene. This CDR3 has 15 residues. The DNA of the CDR3 is TGTGCCAGCAGCTCCAGACTAGCGGGGATTGAGACCCAGTACTTC. Amino acid sequence: CASSSRLAGIETQYF.

This rearrangement joins TRBV5-6 to TRBJ2-5; the D gene is possibly TRBD2 (5 bases). The CDR3 is 14 residues long. V was trimmed by 8 bases and J by 4 bases, leaving 18 bases between them. The germline V gene encodes CDR1 SGHDT and CDR2 YYEEEE. CDR3 DNA: TGTGCCAGTCGGGAAACGGGGAAGGGAGAGACCCAGTACTTC. Translation gives CASRETGKGETQYF.

The rearrangement links TRBV5-4 to TRBJ2-5; perhaps TRBD2 as D (6 bases). Germline lookup yields CDR1 SGHNT and CDR2 YYREEE (reference sequence). V was trimmed by 3 bases and J by 0 bases, leaving 9 bases between them. The CDR3 runs 14 residues. CDR3 nucleotide sequence: TGTGCCAGCAGCTCAGGGACTGACCAAGAGACCCAGTACTTC. This codes for CASSSGTDQETQYF. Supplemented by reference TRBV5-4 and TRBJ2-5, the full variable domain reads ETGVTQSPTHLIKTRGQQVTLRCSSQSGHNTVSWYQQALGQGPQFIFQYYREEENGRGNFPPRFSGLQFPNYSSELNVNALELDDSALYLCASSSGTDQETQYFGPGTRLLVL.

The V and J genes are TRBV9 and TRBJ1-4; 7 nucleotides agree with TRBD1. The trim removed 4 bases at V and 7 bases at J, leaving 10 bases unmatched. The CDR3 has 15 residues. CDR1 is SGDLS, CDR2 YYNGEE, per germline. The chain's CDR3 is CASSLGGSWGEKLFF. The CDR3 DNA follows: TGTGCCAGCAGCTTAGGGGGCTCGTGGGGTGAAAAACTGTTTTTT.

V usage is TRBV7-2 and J usage is TRBJ2-7; a weak D match, TRBD2 (6 bases). This CDR3 region has 15 residues. V was trimmed by 1 base and J by 0 bases, leaving 10 bases between them. The germline CDR1 and CDR2 sequences are SGHTA and FQGNSA. CDR3 in DNA: TGTGCCAGCAGCTTAGTGGGGGGAATCTCCTACGAGCAGTACTTC. This encodes CASSLVGGISYEQYF.

The CDR3 DNA sequence: TGTGCCAGCAGCTCAGGAGGTGGACAGTTCAATCAGCCCCAGCATTTT. Protein: CASSSGGGQFNQPQHF. V is TRBV7-2 and J is TRBJ1-5; TRBD1 is a possible D gene (6 bases). The V end was cut by 4 bases, the J end by 3 bases, with 16 bases between. The CDR3 is 16 residues long. The germline V gene encodes CDR1 SGHTA and CDR2 FQGNSA. Supplemented by reference TRBV7-2 and TRBJ1-5, the full variable domain reads GAGVSQSPSNKVTEKGKDVELRCDPISGHTALYWYRQSLGQGLEFLIYFQGNSAPDKSGLPSDRFSAERTGGSVSTLTIQRTQQEDSAVYLCASSSGGGQFNQPQHFGDGTRLSIL.

This clone was seen only a few times. This chain joins TRBV7-9 and TRBJ2-1, with 11 bases identical to TRBD2. This CDR3 has 16 amino acids. The germline gives CDR1 SEHNR, CDR2 FQNEAQ (reference sequence). Trimming cost V 5 bases and J 6 bases; bases outside gene matches: 9. For the CDR3, the DNA is TGTGCCAGCAGCACAATAGCGGGGGGGCCTGTCAATGAGCAGTTCTTC. It specifies CASSTIAGGPVNEQFF.